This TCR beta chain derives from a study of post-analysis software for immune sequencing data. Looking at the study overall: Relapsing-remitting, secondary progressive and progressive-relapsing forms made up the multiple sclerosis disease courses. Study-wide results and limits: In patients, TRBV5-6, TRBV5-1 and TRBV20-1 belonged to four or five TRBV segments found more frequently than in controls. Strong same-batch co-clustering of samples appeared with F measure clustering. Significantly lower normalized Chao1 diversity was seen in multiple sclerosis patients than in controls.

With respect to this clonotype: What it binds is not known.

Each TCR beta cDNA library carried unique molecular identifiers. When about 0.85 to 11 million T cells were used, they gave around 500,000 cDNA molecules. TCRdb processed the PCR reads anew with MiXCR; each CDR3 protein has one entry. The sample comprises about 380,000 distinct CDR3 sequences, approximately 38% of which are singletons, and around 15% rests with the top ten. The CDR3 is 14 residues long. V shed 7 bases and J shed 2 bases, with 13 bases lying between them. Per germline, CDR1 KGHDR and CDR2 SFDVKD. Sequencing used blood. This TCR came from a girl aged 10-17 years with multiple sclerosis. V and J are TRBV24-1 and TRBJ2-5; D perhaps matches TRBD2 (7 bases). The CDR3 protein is CATSPGGNQETQYF. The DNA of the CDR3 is TGTGCCACCAGCCCGGGGGGCAATCAAGAGACCCAGTACTTC.